The sequence of this TCR beta chain was determined in a study of cytomegalovirus exposure and HLA in healthy donors. A remark on this clone: Antigen specificity is unknown.

Whole-study findings and limits: Among TCR beta chains, those listed as cytomegalovirus-associated numbered over 150.

The primer mix had 60 Vbeta and 13 Jbeta primers. Clones were read by immunoSEQ multiplex PCR, and TCRdb kept only the in-frame ones, dropping some. This table holds around 90,000 clones, just under 80% found once. The TCR originated in a woman aged 40 to 49 in good health and CMV-seronegative. The sample was PBMCs.

CDR3 bases: TGTGCCAGCAGCTTAGCGCCTCGCGACGAGCAGTACTTC. Residues: CASSLAPRDEQYF. The chain employs TRBV7-8 and TRBJ2-7; D is undetermined. V lost 0 bases and J lost 5, with 8 bases in between. The CDR3 consists of 13 residues. Germline values: CDR1 SGHVS, CDR2 FQNEAQ.